Below are 25 T cell receptor beta chains sequenced from a single sample in a study of TIL therapy for anti-PD-1-resistant metastatic lung cancer. Time point defined: pre-treatment sample, taken before nivolumab and TIL therapy. The immunoSEQ assay was v3. The protocol was immunoSEQ multiplex PCR, while the TCRdb copy is restricted to in-frame clones and leaves out a portion. The sample holds some 20,000 clones, nearly 80% seen once. This sample comprised blood, obtained at baseline. These receptors were obtained from a person aged 25 to 80 with non-small cell lung cancer.

The chain couples TRBV29-1 to TRBJ2-7; 8 bases align to TRBD1. There are 14 residues in the CDR3. Unmatched junction bases numbered 4, after V lost 3 bases and J lost 0 bases. Germline assignment: CDR1 SQVTM and CDR2 ANQGSEA. CDR3 sequence: CSVDSGTGSYEQYF. DNA for the CDR3: TGCAGCGTTGATTCCGGGACAGGCTCCTACGAGCAGTACTTC.

V and J are TRBV5-4 and TRBJ1-1; tentative D call: TRBD1 (5 bases). Germline-derived CDR1 and CDR2 are SGHNT and YYREEE (reference sequence). V dropped 0 bases and J dropped 1 base, with 7 bases sitting between them. The CDR3 has 14 amino acids. The CDR3 DNA is TGTGCCAGCAGCTTGGGACAGACGAACACTGAAGCTTTCTTT. Its protein is CASSLGQTNTEAFF.

This clone came up a few times. The V and J genes are TRBV20-1 and TRBJ1-1, with D unclear. V lost 8 bases to trimming and J lost 3 bases, with 10 bases between them. The CDR3 extends over 11 amino acids. Germline CDR1 DFQATT, CDR2 SNEGSKA (reference sequence). This CDR3 is CSSGLDTEAFF. For the CDR3, the DNA is TGCAGTTCGGGCCTGGACACTGAAGCTTTCTTT.

The V gene is TRBV2, the J gene TRBJ1-5; possible D gene TRBD1, 6 bases. This CDR3 has 14 residues. Germline V gene data show CDR1 as SNHLY and CDR2 as FYNNEI. The V end lost 4 bases, the J end lost 0 bases, and 7 bases lay between the germline ends. The CDR3 is CASSGTVSNQPQHF. The CDR3 nucleotides are TGTGCCAGCAGTGGGACAGTTAGCAATCAGCCCCAGCATTTT.

The CDR3 DNA reads TGTGCAAGTCGCTTAGTTCCCCACAACAGTAGCCCGAACACTGAAGCTTTCTTT. It is translated as CASRLVPHNSSPNTEAFF. The J gene is TRBJ1-1, the V gene TRBV12-2. TRBV12-2 is a documented pseudogene. This CDR3 contains 18 residues.

The CDR3 sequence: CASSLYRLVGNEQFF. DNA of the CDR3: TGTGCCAGCAGTTTATACAGACTAGTAGGCAATGAGCAGTTCTTC. This chain connects TRBV28 to TRBJ2-1; weak D call: TRBD2 (6 bases). Germline V gives CDR1 MDHEN, CDR2 SYDVKM. CDR3 length: 15 amino acids. Trimming pared 1 base from V and 6 bases from J, leaving 13 bases between.

This clone turned up a few times. J is TRBJ1-1 and V is TRBV19; D not resolved. Germline V gene sequence: CDR1 LNHDA, CDR2 SQIVND (reference sequence). Between the trimmed V and J ends, which lost 3 bases and 3 bases, there was a span of 8 bases. There are 13 residues in the CDR3. DNA for the CDR3: TGTGCCAGTAGTATTGGGATTTACACTGAAGCTTTCTTT. Protein: CASSIGIYTEAFF.

The chain recombines TRBV7-6 with TRBJ2-1, with 11 bases that match TRBD2. Trimming took 0 bases from V and 12 from J; bases not matched to a gene: 4. The CDR3 is 14 amino acids. CDR1 and CDR2 from the germline V gene are SGHVS and FNYEAQ. The CDR3 nucleotides read TGTGCCAGCAGCTTAGCTAGCGGGGGGGCCCGGCAGTTCTTC. It specifies CASSLASGGARQFF.

In this sample, this clone turned up once. This CDR3 is CAISEQGAYEQYF. DNA of the CDR3: TGTGCCATCAGTGAGCAGGGCGCCTACGAGCAGTACTTC. The rearrangement uses TRBV10-3 and TRBJ2-7, with D possibly being TRBD1 (5 bases). Trimming pared 2 bases from V and 2 bases from J, leaving 7 bases between. This CDR3 comprises 13 residues. Germline CDR1 ENHRY, CDR2 SYGVKD.

V usage is TRBV10-3 and J usage is TRBJ1-4; 8 bases agree with TRBD1. CDR3 length equals 16 residues. V was pared by 5 bases and J by 1 base, with 6 bases of the junction left unmatched. Germline values: CDR1 ENHRY, CDR2 SYGVKD. The CDR3 here is CAISSDRAVTNEKLFF. In nucleotides, the CDR3 is TGTGCCATCAGTTCGGACAGGGCCGTAACTAATGAAAAACTGTTTTTT.

The chain employs TRBV28 and TRBJ1-1; TRBD1 might be the D (5 bases). The V and J ends lost 6 bases and 4 bases respectively, with 18 bases between them. This CDR3 spans 15 amino acids. The germline V gene has CDR1 MDHEN and CDR2 SYDVKM. The CDR3 reads CASRSGEGRGTEAFF. For the CDR3, the DNA is TGTGCCAGCAGGTCCGGGGAGGGGAGGGGCACTGAAGCTTTCTTT.

Concerning this clone itself: The junction shows a germline mismatch at one end, possibly a read error. This rearrangement joins TRBV11-2 to TRBJ2-7; D is perhaps TRBD1 or TRBD2 (5 bases each). Germline V gives CDR1 SGHAT, CDR2 FQNNGV. The length of the CDR3 is 12 residues. The CDR3 loop reads CASSLGGVGRHF. Here the CDR3 DNA reads TGTGCCAGCAGCTTAGGAGGGGTTGGAAGGCACTTC.

The V and J genes are TRBV25-1 and TRBJ2-1; 9 nucleotides agree with TRBD2. CDR3 length: 16 residues. Looked up from germline, CDR1 is MGHDK and CDR2 is SYGVNS. The V and J ends lost 4 bases and 6 bases, in that order; junction bases with no gene match: 10. CDR3 DNA sequence: TGTGCCAGCAGTGTAATTAGCGGGGGAGGAGGCAATGAGCAGTTCTTC. Its protein product is CASSVISGGGGNEQFF.

V is TRBV10-3 and J is TRBJ1-3; tentative D call: TRBD1 (5 bases). This CDR3 region has 14 residues. Germline CDR1 and CDR2: ENHRY and SYGVKD. Trimming left V 7 bases short and J 0 bases short, with 10 bases between. CDR3 region: CAITRQNSGNTIYF. As DNA, the CDR3 is TGTGCCATCACAAGACAGAACTCTGGAAACACCATATATTTT.

Remarks on this clone: The junction departs from germline at one end; a sequencing error may be responsible. The chain employs TRBV27 and TRBJ2-7; 7 positions match TRBD2. Germline CDR1 MNHEY, CDR2 SMNVEV (reference sequence). This CDR3 has 14 amino acids. As DNA, the CDR3 is TGTGCCAGCAGTTTCCTCGGGGGGTCCTACGAGCGGTACTTC. It translates to CASSFLGGSYERYF.

The CDR3 loop reads CASNPAAGVNEQFF. CDR3 nucleotide sequence: TGTGCCAGCAATCCCGCTGCAGGGGTCAATGAGCAGTTCTTC. The chain links TRBV7-2 to TRBJ2-1, with TRBD1 as a possible D gene (6 bases). V was trimmed by 7 bases and J by 6 bases, leaving 16 bases between them. The length of the CDR3 is 14 residues. Germline V CDR1 and CDR2: SGHTA, FQGNSA.

V usage is TRBV11-2 and J usage is TRBJ1-6, with 8 bases fitting TRBD1. J lost 8 bases, V lost 1 base, and 1 base had no gene match. The CDR3 loop spans 14 amino acids. Germline-derived CDR1 and CDR2 are SGHAT and FQNNGV. The DNA for the CDR3 is TGTGCCAGCAGCTTAGCACAGGGGGATTCACCCCTCCACTTT. Its translation is CASSLAQGDSPLHF.

This chain uses TRBV7-9 with TRBJ2-7; 8 nucleotides align to TRBD1. This CDR3 spans 17 amino acids. J lost 3 bases, V lost 5 bases, and 15 bases had no gene match. Germline CDR1 is SEHNR and CDR2 is FQNEAQ (reference sequence). CDR3: CASSLILDRGGVYEQYF. In DNA, the CDR3 is TGTGCCAGCAGCCTTATCCTCGACAGGGGTGGGGTCTACGAGCAGTACTTC. The full variable domain, in which reference TRBV7-9 and TRBJ2-7 provide the parts outside the CDR3, is DTGVSQNPRHKITKRGQNVTFRCDPISEHNRLYWYRQTLGQGPEFLTYFQNEAQLEKSRLLSDRFSAERPKGSFSTLEIQRTEQGDSAMYLCASSLILDRGGVYEQYFGPGTRLTVT.

Here the CDR3 DNA reads TGTGCCAGCAGCAAAGCTCGGACAGGGGGCGGTCAGCCCCAGCATTTT. Translated, it gives CASSKARTGGGQPQHF. This chain connects TRBV21-1 to TRBJ1-5; TRBD1, the table's D call, lacks a check against the DNA. TRBV21-1 is listed as a pseudogene. The length of the CDR3 is 16 residues.

The sample holds one count of this clone. The CDR3 coding sequence is TGTGCCAGCAGTTACTCGGAGCGTCCGGTGACCCAGTACTTC. It yields the protein CASSYSERPVTQYF. This chain uses TRBV6-6 with TRBJ2-5; D unresolved. CDR3 length: 14 amino acids. Trimming cost V 0 bases and J 7 bases, with 12 bases left between them. Germline lookup yields CDR1 MNHNY and CDR2 SVGAGI (reference sequence).

The chain recombines TRBV9 with TRBJ1-2; TRBD1 agrees at 9 bases. V was clipped by 2 bases and J by 6 bases; unmatched bases: 8. The CDR3 length is 15 residues. Germline CDR1 is SGDLS and CDR2 is YYNGEE. CDR3 residues: CASSVDWDRADGYTF. The CDR3 region has the DNA TGTGCCAGCAGCGTTGATTGGGACAGGGCCGATGGCTACACCTTC.

The chain links TRBV24-1 to TRBJ2-5; 12 bases map to TRBD2. The trim removed 10 bases at V and 4 bases at J, leaving 9 bases unmatched. The CDR3 runs to 15 residues. Per the germline V gene, CDR1 is KGHDR and CDR2 is SFDVKD. In DNA, the CDR3 is TGTGCCACAGCTACCTCGGGACTAGCGGGAGAGACCCAGTACTTC. This codes for CATATSGLAGETQYF.

This chain joins TRBV4-1 and TRBJ2-4; D is unresolved. The germline CDR1 and CDR2 sequences are MGHRA and YSYEKL. Trimming pared 0 bases from V and 13 bases from J, leaving 13 bases between. This CDR3 comprises 13 residues. CDR3 sequence reads: CASSQEIAGAQYF. CDR3 coding DNA: TGCGCCAGCAGCCAAGAAATCGCAGGTGCCCAGTACTTC.

The chain is built from TRBV4-1 and TRBJ1-2; D unclear. V was cut by 1 base and J by 2 bases, with 8 bases left in between. CDR3 size: 14 residues. CDR1 MGHRA and CDR2 YSYEKL come from the germline V gene. The CDR3 DNA is TGCGCCAGCAGCCAAGCGACGGAAAACTATGGCTACACCTTC. It codes for CASSQATENYGYTF.

The chain uses TRBV5-1 and TRBJ2-3, with a tentative D call TRBD2 (6 bases). V was clipped by 4 bases and J by 1 base, with 19 bases between them. Germline V gene sequence: CDR1 SGHRS, CDR2 YFSETQ. This CDR3 is built from 17 residues. The DNA for the CDR3 is TGCGCCAGCAGCGTTACCGGGACTTCGAGGGGCACAGATACGCAGTATTTT. Translation gives CASSVTGTSRGTDTQYF.